These 7 T cell receptor beta chains were sequenced from one sample in a study of graft-versus-host responses after intestinal transplantation. Clones were sequenced by immunoSEQ multiplex PCR, and TCRdb holds only the in-frame ones, with some missing. The table shows more than 90,000 clones, with 85% to 95% occurring only once. These TCRs' antigens remain unknown. The sample in question was unstimulated CD8+ T cells sorted from spleen or lymph node cells, obtained before transplant. The source is a human donor who was the organ donor for an intestinal transplant.

CDR3 region: CASSLGGKETQYF. The DNA for the CDR3 is TGTGCCAGCAGTTTAGGCGGCAAAGAGACCCAGTACTTC. This sequence joins TRBV28 and TRBJ2-5; D gene ambiguous. Trimming removed 2 bases at V and 3 bases at J, with 7 bases between. The germline V gene encodes CDR1 MDHEN and CDR2 SYDVKM. The CDR3 consists of 13 residues.

The J gene is TRBJ2-5, the V gene TRBV5-1, with 7 positions matching TRBD2. The CDR3 has 16 residues. CDR1 is SGHRS and CDR2 is YFSETQ in the germline V gene. The V and J ends lost 3 bases and 4 bases, in that order; junction bases with no gene match: 12. The DNA of the CDR3 is TGCGCCAGCAGCTCGGGGGGTTCTGGGGTCGCAGAGACCCAGTACTTC. Translation: CASSSGGSGVAETQYF.

V usage is TRBV6-6 and J usage is TRBJ1-2; D not certain. From germline, CDR1 is MNHNY and CDR2 SVGAGI (reference sequence). The CDR3 extends over 12 amino acids. Trimming cost V 5 bases and J 5 bases, with 9 bases left between them. The CDR3 loop reads CASSEQIYGYTF. The DNA of the CDR3 is TGTGCCAGCAGTGAGCAGATTTATGGCTACACCTTC.

The CDR3 region is CASSLNRGTDTQYF. Written as DNA, the CDR3 is TGCGCCAGCAGCCTTAACAGGGGGACAGATACGCAGTATTTT. The J gene is TRBJ2-3, the V gene TRBV4-1; 8 nucleotides match TRBD1. From germline, CDR1 is MGHRA and CDR2 YSYEKL. The V segment lost 4 bases and the J segment 3 bases; nucleotides outside the gene matches: 3. The CDR3 has 14 residues.

The chain carries TRBV11-3 and TRBJ1-3; possibly TRBD1 for D (5 bases). The CDR3 contains 19 residues. The V and J ends lost 0 bases and 2 bases respectively, with 20 bases between them. The V gene's germline CDR1 is SGHNT and CDR2 YENEEA. CDR3 loop: CASSLEGDVEGSPGNTIYF. Here the CDR3 DNA reads TGTGCCAGCAGCTTAGAGGGCGACGTCGAGGGGAGCCCTGGAAACACCATATATTTT.

The genes are TRBV10-3 and TRBJ1-2; D is ambiguous. Germline values: CDR1 ENHRY, CDR2 SYGVKD. With 0 bases removed from V and 6 bases from J, the gap between germline ends came to 8 bases. CDR3 length: 13 amino acids. In nucleotides, the CDR3 is TGTGCCATCAGTGAGTCTCTTTGGGATGGCTACACCTTC. Encoded protein: CAISESLWDGYTF.

CDR3 bases: TGTGCCATCAGTGAGTCGATCGGGTATAGCAATCAGCCCCAGCATTTT. Its protein product is CAISESIGYSNQPQHF. The chain recombines TRBV10-3 with TRBJ1-5; D gene ambiguous. CDR3 length: 16 residues. With 0 bases removed from V and 0 bases from J, the gap between germline ends came to 9 bases. CDR1 and CDR2 from the germline V gene are ENHRY and SYGVKD.